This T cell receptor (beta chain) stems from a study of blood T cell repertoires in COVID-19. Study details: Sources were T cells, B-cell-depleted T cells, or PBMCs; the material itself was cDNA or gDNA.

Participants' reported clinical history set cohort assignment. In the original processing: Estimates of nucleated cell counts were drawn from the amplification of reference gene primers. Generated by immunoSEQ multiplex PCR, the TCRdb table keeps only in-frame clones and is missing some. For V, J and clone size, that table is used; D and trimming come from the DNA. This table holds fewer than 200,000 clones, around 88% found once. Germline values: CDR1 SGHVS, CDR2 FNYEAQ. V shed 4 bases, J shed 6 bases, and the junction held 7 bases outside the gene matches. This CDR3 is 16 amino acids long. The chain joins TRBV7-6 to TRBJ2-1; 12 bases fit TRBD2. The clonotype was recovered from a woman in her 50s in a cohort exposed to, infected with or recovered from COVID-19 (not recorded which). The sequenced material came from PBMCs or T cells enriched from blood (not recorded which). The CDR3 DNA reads TGTGCCAGCAGCTCTTGGGGACTAGCGGGCCTCAATGAGCAGTTCTTC. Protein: CASSSWGLAGLNEQFF.